This T cell receptor beta chain was sequenced for a study of blood T cell repertoires in COVID-19. V lost 5 bases, J lost 0 bases, and 10 bases stayed unmatched. Germline V gene data show CDR1 as MDHEN and CDR2 as SYDVKM. The CDR3 length is 17 residues. TCRdb keeps only in-frame clones here, not all; method: immunoSEQ multiplex PCR. Altogether over 140,000 clones are present, roughly 80% being singletons, with the ten largest covering 3% to 4.5%. J is TRBJ1-2 and V is TRBV28; the match to TRBD1 covers 9 bases. The origin of this receptor is a woman aged 55-70 years with acute or convalescent COVID-19. Sequencing was done on a sample of peripheral blood. The CDR3 sequence: CASSPSGQGGSNYGYTF. CDR3 bases: TGTGCCAGCAGTCCCTCGGGACAGGGCGGCTCTAACTATGGCTACACCTTC.